The 2 T cell receptor beta chains below all came from one sample that was sequenced in a study of CD8+ T cells in alopecia areata. Investigators isolated RNA and reverse transcribed it into cDNA to act as the sequencing template. Repertoires were generated with immunoSEQ multiplex PCR, while TCRdb's copy carries only in-frame clones and drops some. The table lists 200,000 to 250,000 clones, over 60% of them singletons. Treatment described: oral pan-JAK inhibitor, 5-10 mg twice daily. The sequences come from CD4+ T cells sorted from blood, collected at week 4, from a patient treated with tofacitinib. These receptors originate from a human donor with alopecia areata.

J is TRBJ1-2 and V is TRBV6-1; 9 bases map to TRBD1. V trimming: 6 bases; J trimming: 6 bases; junction bases outside the gene matches: 5. Germline-derived CDR1 and CDR2 are MNHNS and SASEGT. The CDR3 totals 13 residues. CDR3 sequence (DNA): TGTGCCAGCAGGGCCGGGACAGGGCATGGCTACACCTTC. This sequence encodes CASRAGTGHGYTF.

This sequence joins TRBV5-1 and TRBJ1-2, with D possibly being TRBD1 (5 bases). Germline V gene sequence: CDR1 SGHRS, CDR2 YFSETQ. The V end lost 6 bases, the J end lost 8 bases, and 20 bases lay between the germline ends. This CDR3 comprises 14 residues. The CDR3 coding sequence is TGCGCCAGCACCCGGGACCCTTCTTCGGGAGGCTACACCTTC. Its protein product is CASTRDPSSGGYTF.